The T cell receptor (beta chain) described here comes from a study of T cell responses to AZD1222 COVID-19 vaccine. Study-level results: Repertoire sampling was restricted to post-peak T cell response timepoints.

CDR1 LGHDT and CDR2 YNNKEL come from the germline V gene (reference sequence). V lost 2 bases and J 11 bases, leaving 12 bases between the germline ends. The CDR3 is 12 residues long. About this clone itself: The antigen is undetermined.

Assay: immunoSEQ multiplex PCR; the TCRdb copy retains only in-frame clones and omits some. The table records 150,000 to 190,000 clones, 90% of them present only once. This clonotype was obtained from an adult who received the AZD1222 COVID-19 vaccine. The starting material was peripheral blood, obtained 28 days after the second AZD1222 dose. V gene TRBV3-1 (or the pseudogene TRBV3-2) combines with J gene TRBJ1-1; D gene uncertain. The CDR3 loop is CASSQSRGDAFF. The CDR3, as DNA: TGTGCCAGCAGCCAATCCCGGGGTGACGCTTTCTTT.